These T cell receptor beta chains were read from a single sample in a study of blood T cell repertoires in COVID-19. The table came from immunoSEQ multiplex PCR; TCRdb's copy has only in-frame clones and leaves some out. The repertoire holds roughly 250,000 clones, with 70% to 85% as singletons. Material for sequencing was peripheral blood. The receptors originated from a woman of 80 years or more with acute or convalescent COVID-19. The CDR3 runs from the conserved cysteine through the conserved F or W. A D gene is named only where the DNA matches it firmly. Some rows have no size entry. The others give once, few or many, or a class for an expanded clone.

CDR3: CASSQHGTGGPEQYF
DNA: TGTGCCAGCAGTCAACACGGGACAGGGGGGCCCGAGCAGTACTTC
size: -
D: TRBD1
J: TRBJ2-7
V: TRBV28

CDR3: CASSTNSGANYNEQFF
DNA: TGTGCCAGCAGCACAAATAGCGGGGCCAACTACAATGAGCAGTTCTTC
size: -
D: TRBD2
J: TRBJ2-1
V: TRBV9

CDR3: CASSQVFGIRGEKLFF
DNA: TGTGCCAGCAGCCAAGTCTTCGGGATTAGAGGTGAAAAACTGTTTTTT
size: -
D: -
J: TRBJ1-4
V: TRBV3-1/TRBV3-2

CDR3: CASSLFPRQGIDTQYF
DNA: TGTGCCAGCAGTTTGTTCCCCAGACAGGGTATAGATACGCAGTATTTT
size: -
D: TRBD1
J: TRBJ2-3
V: TRBV28

CDR3: CPPAARGQSHGYTF
DNA: TGTCCACCCGCGGCCCGAGGACAGTCCCATGGCTACACCTTC
size: -
D: -
J: TRBJ1-2
V: TRBV7-5

CDR3: CSVNSPRGREGLSIEQYF
DNA: TGCAGCGTTAATAGCCCACGGGGGCGGGAGGGCCTCTCGATCGAGCAGTACTTC
size: -
D: TRBD2
J: TRBJ2-7
V: TRBV29-1

CDR3: CASSSNPDLNEQFF
DNA: TGCGCCAGCAGCTCAAATCCGGACTTGAATGAGCAGTTCTTC
size: -
D: -
J: TRBJ2-1
V: TRBV5-1

CDR3: CASSPRATGTGGNEQFF
DNA: TGTGCCAGCAGCCCTAGGGCGACCGGGACAGGGGGCAATGAGCAGTTCTTC
size: -
D: TRBD1
J: TRBJ2-1
V: TRBV7-2

CDR3: CASSLGSLQETQYF
DNA: TGTGCCAGCAGCTTAGGTAGTCTACAAGAGACCCAGTACTTC
size: -
D: -
J: TRBJ2-5
V: TRBV7-2

CDR3: CASSFRVDQPQHF
DNA: TGTGCCAGCAGCTTCAGGGTGGATCAGCCCCAGCATTTT
size: -
D: -
J: TRBJ1-5
V: TRBV7-2

CDR3: CASSAGTYEQYF
DNA: TGTGCCAGTAGTGCCGGGACCTACGAGCAGTACTTC
size: -
D: -
J: TRBJ2-7
V: TRBV19

CDR3: CASSSGQGIEKLFF
DNA: TGTGCCAGCAGCTCGGGACAGGGAATTGAAAAACTGTTTTTT
size: -
D: TRBD1
J: TRBJ1-4
V: TRBV6-6

CDR3: CASSVTDRDQPQHF
DNA: TGTGCCAGCAGTGTAACGGACAGAGATCAGCCCCAGCATTTT
size: few
D: -
J: TRBJ1-5
V: TRBV27

CDR3: CASSPQKGGTRGLNTGELFF
DNA: TGCGCCAGCAGCCCGCAAAAGGGCGGGACTAGGGGCCTTAACACCGGGGAGCTGTTTTTT
size: -
D: TRBD2
J: TRBJ2-2
V: TRBV4-3

CDR3: CASRETGSYGYTF
DNA: TGTGCCAGCAGAGAGACAGGAAGCTATGGCTACACCTTC
size: -
D: -
J: TRBJ1-2
V: TRBV28

CDR3: CASSISRTGWTNEKLFF
DNA: TGTGCCAGTAGTATAAGTCGGACAGGTTGGACTAATGAAAAACTGTTTTTT
size: -
D: TRBD1
J: TRBJ1-4
V: TRBV19

CDR3: CASSYTGQTYEQYF
DNA: TGTGCCAGCAGTTACACCGGACAGACCTACGAGCAGTACTTC
size: -
D: -
J: TRBJ2-7
V: TRBV6-2/TRBV6-3

CDR3: CASSLGTGVGETQYF
DNA: TGTGCCAGCAGCCTGGGGACAGGGGTGGGGGAGACCCAGTACTTC
size: -
D: TRBD1
J: TRBJ2-5
V: TRBV11-1

CDR3: CASSQRHHSNQPQHF
DNA: TGTGCCAGCAGCCAACGACACCATAGCAATCAGCCCCAGCATTTT
size: -
D: -
J: TRBJ1-5
V: TRBV28

CDR3: CASSYSAASGRRTDTQYF
DNA: TGTGCCAGCAGTTACTCGGCGGCTAGCGGGAGGCGCACAGATACGCAGTATTTT
size: -
D: TRBD2
J: TRBJ2-3
V: TRBV6-2/TRBV6-3

CDR3: CASSVGSGGKVFQETQYF
DNA: TGTGCCAGCAGCGTAGGGAGCGGGGGGAAAGTCTTCCAAGAGACCCAGTACTTC
size: -
D: TRBD2
J: TRBJ2-5
V: TRBV9

CDR3: CSVEGVVGTQGYTF
DNA: TGCAGCGTTGAAGGGGTGGTCGGGACTCAGGGCTACACCTTC
size: -
D: -
J: TRBJ1-2
V: TRBV29-1

CDR3: CASSPGGSSTDTQYF
DNA: TGTGCCAGCAGTCCCGGGGGTTCTAGCACAGATACGCAGTATTTT
size: -
D: -
J: TRBJ2-3
V: TRBV6-2/TRBV6-3

CDR3: CASSPQESRSSPLHF
DNA: TGTGCCAGCAGCCCACAAGAGAGCCGGAGTTCACCCCTCCACTTT
size: -
D: -
J: TRBJ1-6
V: TRBV7-6

CDR3: CASSDSPGSGTDTQYF
DNA: TGTGCCAGCAGTGACTCCCCGGGGTCGGGCACAGATACGCAGTATTTT
size: -
D: -
J: TRBJ2-3
V: TRBV6-4

CDR3: CASSQTPGTLNTGELFF
DNA: TGCGCCAGCAGCCAAACCCCCGGGACTCTGAACACCGGGGAGCTGTTTTTT
size: -
D: -
J: TRBJ2-2
V: TRBV4-1

CDR3: CASSVVSSGRARELFF
DNA: TGTGCCAGCAGCGTAGTTTCTAGCGGGAGGGCGCGAGAGCTGTTTTTT
size: once
D: TRBD2
J: TRBJ2-2
V: TRBV9

CDR3: CASTSGGGWTEAFF
DNA: TGTGCCAGTACGTCAGGGGGAGGTTGGACTGAAGCTTTCTTT
size: -
D: TRBD1
J: TRBJ1-1
V: TRBV19

CDR3: CASSSGTGRMSPLHF
DNA: TGTGCCAGCAGCAGCGGGACAGGGCGGATGTCACCCCTCCACTTT
size: -
D: TRBD1
J: TRBJ1-6
V: TRBV7-8

CDR3: CASSFGGYPSSEQYF
DNA: TGTGCCAGCAGCTTTGGAGGGTATCCCTCCTCCGAGCAGTACTTC
size: -
D: -
J: TRBJ2-7
V: TRBV11-1

CDR3: CASSPIAGGRDTQYF
DNA: TGCGCCAGCAGCCCTATAGCGGGGGGCAGAGATACGCAGTATTTT
size: -
D: TRBD2
J: TRBJ2-3
V: TRBV5-1

CDR3: CASSLTGTGSYGYTF
DNA: TGCGCCAGCAGCCTAACCGGGACAGGGAGCTATGGCTACACCTTC
size: -
D: TRBD1
J: TRBJ1-2
V: TRBV5-1

CDR3: CASSPRVSPTVGAEAFF
DNA: TGCGCCAGCAGCCCCCGAGTTTCGCCTACAGTGGGAGCTGAAGCTTTCTTT
size: -
D: -
J: TRBJ1-1
V: TRBV4-1

CDR3: CAIKGSGRDEQYF
DNA: TGTGCCATCAAGGGTAGCGGGAGAGACGAGCAGTACTTC
size: once
D: TRBD2
J: TRBJ2-7
V: TRBV10-3

CDR3: CASSLAGGPAGELFF
DNA: TGTGCCAGCAGCTTAGCGGGAGGGCCCGCCGGGGAGCTGTTTTTT
size: -
D: TRBD2
J: TRBJ2-2
V: TRBV7-2

CDR3: CASQSGNTGELFF
DNA: TGTGCCAGTCAATCGGGGAACACCGGGGAGCTGTTTTTT
size: -
D: -
J: TRBJ2-2
V: TRBV27

CDR3: CASNSLNEKLFF
DNA: TGTGCCAGCAACAGCCTTAATGAAAAACTGTTTTTT
size: -
D: -
J: TRBJ1-4
V: TRBV28

CDR3: CASSSVDSLASYNEQFF
DNA: TGTGCCAGCAGCTCCGTCGACAGTCTTGCTTCCTACAATGAGCAGTTCTTC
size: -
D: -
J: TRBJ2-1
V: TRBV5-5

CDR3: CASSRSENTEAFF
DNA: TGTGCCAGCTCACGGTCAGAGAACACTGAAGCTTTCTTT
size: -
D: -
J: TRBJ1-1
V: TRBV18

CDR3: CASSYKQGYEQYF
DNA: TGTGCCAGCAGCTATAAGCAGGGTTACGAGCAGTACTTC
size: -
D: -
J: TRBJ2-7
V: TRBV7-9

CDR3: CASSPDRSSNQPQHF
DNA: TGTGCCAGCAGCCCTGACAGAAGTAGCAATCAGCCCCAGCATTTT
size: -
D: -
J: TRBJ1-5
V: TRBV28

CDR3: CASSPIHSGSVETQYF
DNA: TGTGCCAGCAGTCCCATTCACAGCGGGAGTGTAGAGACCCAGTACTTC
size: few
D: TRBD2
J: TRBJ2-5
V: TRBV28

CDR3: CASTGQYSNQPQHF
DNA: TGTGCCAGTACGGGACAGTATAGCAATCAGCCCCAGCATTTT
size: -
D: TRBD1
J: TRBJ1-5
V: TRBV19

CDR3: CSVEDIGDRGDLYYGYTF
DNA: TGCAGCGTTGAAGATATCGGGGACAGGGGGGATCTGTACTATGGCTACACCTTC
size: -
D: TRBD1
J: TRBJ1-2
V: TRBV29-1

CDR3: CASSRTSGKGNEQFF
DNA: TGTGCCAGCAGCCGGACTAGCGGGAAAGGCAATGAGCAGTTCTTC
size: -
D: TRBD2
J: TRBJ2-1
V: TRBV6-5

CDR3: CSAGGYAGANQPQHF
DNA: TGCAGTGCTGGTGGCTATGCGGGGGCAAATCAGCCCCAGCATTTT
size: -
D: -
J: TRBJ1-5
V: TRBV20-1

CDR3: CASSLRQGSGNTIYF
DNA: TGTGCCAGCAGCTTGAGGCAGGGTTCTGGAAACACCATATATTTT
size: -
D: -
J: TRBJ1-3
V: TRBV5-4

CDR3: CASSGGGFSGELFF
DNA: TGTGCCAGCAGCGGCGGGGGGTTCAGCGGGGAGCTGTTTTTT
size: -
D: TRBD2
J: TRBJ2-2
V: TRBV3-1/TRBV3-2

CDR3: CASSQDRTRGRKVEAFF
DNA: TGCGCCAGCAGCCAAGATCGAACGAGGGGGCGAAAGGTTGAAGCTTTCTTT
size: -
D: TRBD1
J: TRBJ1-1
V: TRBV4-3